These T cell receptor beta chains were read from a single sample in a study of CD8 T cells in Susac syndrome. TCRdb passed the immunoSEQ multiplex PCR reads through MiXCR, listing each CDR3 protein once. Among 120,000 or so distinct CDR3 sequences listed, just under 95% were seen once. Sequencing input: CD8+ T cells from PBMCs. These receptors were taken from a human donor with Susac syndrome. Both conserved end residues are part of each CDR3. The D gene is left open where the match is weak. Clone size is not always given. Where it is, it says once, few, many or a class for expanded clones.

DNA | CDR3 | J | D | size | V
TGTGCCAGTAGTGGCCTTCGACAGGGGACCACTGAAGCTTTCTTT | CASSGLRQGTTEAFF | TRBJ1-1 | TRBD1 | . | TRBV19
TGCAGTGCTCGACTAGCGGATTACGAGCAGTACTTC | CSARLADYEQYF | TRBJ2-7 | TRBD2 | . | TRBV20-1
TGTGCCAGCAGTCCCCAAGGACAGGGGGAGGATAGAGATACGCAGTATTTT | CASSPQGQGEDRDTQYF | TRBJ2-3 | TRBD1 | . | TRBV12-3/TRBV12-4
TGCAGCGTTGAAGATCCCAGCGGGGGGTCCTACGAGCAGTACTTC | CSVEDPSGGSYEQYF | TRBJ2-7 | TRBD2 | . | TRBV29-1
TGCAGCATTAGGGCCCCTAACACCGGGGAGCTGTTTTTT | CSIRAPNTGELFF | TRBJ2-2 | . | . | TRBV29-1
TGTGCCAGCAGCGGGCAGGAGAATACGCAGTATTTT | CASSGQENTQYF | TRBJ2-3 | . | . | TRBV5-4
TGCAGCGTTGAAGTCGGGAGGGGCTCTGAAGCTTTCTTT | CSVEVGRGSEAFF | TRBJ1-1 | . | . | TRBV29-1
TGTGCCAGCAGCTTAGCACAGGGACCCCAAGAGACCCAGTACTTC | CASSLAQGPQETQYF | TRBJ2-5 | . | . | TRBV5-8
TGTGCCACCAGCAGAGATATTGGGACAGGGGGTTACTATGGCTACACCTTC | CATSRDIGTGGYYGYTF | TRBJ1-2 | TRBD1 | . | TRBV15
TGCGCCAGCAGCTTGGAGCTAGCGGGGATCGATGAGCAGTTCTTC | CASSLELAGIDEQFF | TRBJ2-1 | TRBD2 | . | TRBV5-1
TGTGCCAGCAGCTCACTAGAGGGGGTAGAGGTGGAGGAAGAGTTCTTC | CASSSLEGVEVEEEFF | TRBJ2-1 | . | once | TRBV7-9
TGTGCCAGCAGCTCTCGGGCCACAGATACGCAGTATTTT | CASSSRATDTQYF | TRBJ2-3 | . | . | TRBV7-9
TGTGCCAGCAGCCCCGGACTGCACACCGGGGAGCTGTTTTTT | CASSPGLHTGELFF | TRBJ2-2 | . | . | TRBV5-6
TGCGCCAGCAGCCAAGGGCCAGGGGATCAGCCCCAGCATTTT | CASSQGPGDQPQHF | TRBJ1-5 | . | . | TRBV4-1
TGCGCCAGCAGCCAAGAAACGGGGCGTCAGCCCCAGCATTTT | CASSQETGRQPQHF | TRBJ1-5 | . | . | TRBV4-1
TGCAGCGCCCTCAGTGGGACCTACAATGAGCAGTTCTTC | CSALSGTYNEQFF | TRBJ2-1 | . | . | TRBV29-1
TGTGCCAGCAGCTTAGGACTTGGTGCTAACTATGGCTACACCTTC | CASSLGLGANYGYTF | TRBJ1-2 | . | once | TRBV7-9
TGCAGCGTCCTGTATGTTTACAATGAGCAGTTCTTC | CSVLYVYNEQFF | TRBJ2-1 | . | . | TRBV29-1
TGTGCCAGTGGTCCGACAGGGTGGGCAGATACGCAGTATTTT | CASGPTGWADTQYF | TRBJ2-3 | TRBD1 | . | TRBV6-1
TGCAGCGTTGAAGGTTTTGGGGGGAGCTACGAGCAGTACTTC | CSVEGFGGSYEQYF | TRBJ2-7 | . | . | TRBV29-1